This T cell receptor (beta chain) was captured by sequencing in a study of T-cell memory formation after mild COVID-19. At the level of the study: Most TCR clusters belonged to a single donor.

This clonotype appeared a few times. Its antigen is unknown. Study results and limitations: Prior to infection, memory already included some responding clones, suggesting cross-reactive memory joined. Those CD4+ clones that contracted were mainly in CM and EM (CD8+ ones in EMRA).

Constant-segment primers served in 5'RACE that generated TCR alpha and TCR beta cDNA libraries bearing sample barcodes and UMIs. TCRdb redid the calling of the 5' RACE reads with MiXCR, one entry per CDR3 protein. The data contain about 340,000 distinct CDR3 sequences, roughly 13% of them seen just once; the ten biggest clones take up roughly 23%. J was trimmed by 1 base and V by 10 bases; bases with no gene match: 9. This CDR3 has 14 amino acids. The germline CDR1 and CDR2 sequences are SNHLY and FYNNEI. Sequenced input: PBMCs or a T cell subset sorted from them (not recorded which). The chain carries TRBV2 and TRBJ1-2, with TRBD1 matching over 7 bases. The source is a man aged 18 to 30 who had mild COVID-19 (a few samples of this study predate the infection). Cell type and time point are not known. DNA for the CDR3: TGTGCCACCGTGGGGACAGTAGATAACTATGGCTACACCTTC. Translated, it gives CATVGTVDNYGYTF. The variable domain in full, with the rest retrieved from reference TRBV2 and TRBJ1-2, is EPEVTQTPSHQVTQMGQEVILRCVPISNHLYFYWYRQILGQKVEFLVSFYNNEISEKSEIFDDQFSVERPDGSNFTLKIRSTKLEDSAMYFCATVGTVDNYGYTFGSGTRLTVV.